What follows are 4 T cell receptor beta chains derived from one specimen sequenced in a study of cytomegalovirus exposure and HLA in healthy donors (dated by TCRdb to about 2017). Library construction relied on the immunoSEQ multiplex PCR assay. The multiplex PCR relied on a mix of 60 forward primers for TCR Vbeta segments and 13 reverse primers for TCR Jbeta segments. The table was pulled from immuneACCESS by TCRdb, which kept in-frame rearrangements only. Such tables lose some clones; where checked, under half of the loss comes from unresolved V genes, and the rest has no known cause. Present in this sample are around 130,000 clones, roughly 66% of which were seen just once. The ten largest clones represent around 6.3% of the sample. Source material: PBMCs. These TCRs come from a woman aged 60-75 years in good health and CMV-seronegative.

The chain joins TRBV5-4 to TRBJ2-3; D uncertain. V lost 0 bases, J lost 0 bases, and 5 bases lay in between. From germline, CDR1 is SGHNT and CDR2 YYREEE (reference sequence). The CDR3 totals 14 residues. CDR3 amino acids: CASSLAVSTDTQYF. CDR3 nucleotide sequence: TGTGCCAGCAGCTTGGCGGTGAGCACAGATACGCAGTATTTT.

The rearrangement joins TRBV5-5 to TRBJ2-3, with 8 bases matching TRBD2. Germline CDR1 and CDR2: SGHKS and YYEKEE (reference sequence). CDR3 length: 14 residues. V shed 3 bases and J 9 bases; nucleotides not matched to a gene: 9. This CDR3 reads CASSSTAGAGTQYF. The CDR3 coding sequence is TGTGCCAGCAGCTCAACAGCGGGAGCGGGCACGCAGTATTTT.

This chain uses TRBV28 with TRBJ2-5; 16 bases line up with TRBD2. This CDR3 region has 16 residues. Germline CDR1 and CDR2: MDHEN and SYDVKM. With V trimmed by 5 bases and J by 4 bases, 4 bases remained unmatched. The CDR3 region has the DNA TGTGCCAGCAGTCTGGGACTAGCGGGAGGGGGAGAGACCCAGTACTTC. Translation: CASSLGLAGGGETQYF. The full variable domain, with the rest looked up from reference TRBV28 and TRBJ2-5, is DVKVTQSSRYLVKRTGEKVFLECVQDMDHENMFWYRQDPGLGLRLIYFSYDVKMKEKGDIPEGYSVSREKKERFSLILESASTNQTSMYLCASSLGLAGGGETQYFGPGTRLLVL.

This clone was seen a few times. The CDR3 is CASSLGTGVMNTEAFF. DNA for the CDR3: TGTGCCAGCAGTCTTGGGACAGGGGTTATGAACACTGAAGCTTTCTTT. This rearrangement joins TRBV6-6 to TRBJ1-1; 10 bases are shared with TRBD1. The J segment lost 0 bases and the V segment lost 5 bases, leaving 6 bases of the junction unmatched. The CDR3 is 16 amino acids. Per germline, CDR1 MNHNY and CDR2 SVGAGI (reference sequence).